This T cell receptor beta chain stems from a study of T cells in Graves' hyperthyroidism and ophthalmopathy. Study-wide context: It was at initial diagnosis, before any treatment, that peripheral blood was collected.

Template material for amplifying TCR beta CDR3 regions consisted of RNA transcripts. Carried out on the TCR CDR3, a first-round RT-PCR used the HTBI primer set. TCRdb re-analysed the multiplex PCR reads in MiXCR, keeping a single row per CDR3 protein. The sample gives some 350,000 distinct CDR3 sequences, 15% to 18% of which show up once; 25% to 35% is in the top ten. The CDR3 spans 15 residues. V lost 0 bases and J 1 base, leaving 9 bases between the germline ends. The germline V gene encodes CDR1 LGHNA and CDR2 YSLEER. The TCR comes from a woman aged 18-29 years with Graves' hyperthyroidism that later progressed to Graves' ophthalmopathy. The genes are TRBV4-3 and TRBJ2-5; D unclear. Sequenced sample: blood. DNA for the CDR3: TGCGCCAGCAGCCAAGATTATAACAGCCAAGAGACCCAGTACTTC. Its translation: CASSQDYNSQETQYF.